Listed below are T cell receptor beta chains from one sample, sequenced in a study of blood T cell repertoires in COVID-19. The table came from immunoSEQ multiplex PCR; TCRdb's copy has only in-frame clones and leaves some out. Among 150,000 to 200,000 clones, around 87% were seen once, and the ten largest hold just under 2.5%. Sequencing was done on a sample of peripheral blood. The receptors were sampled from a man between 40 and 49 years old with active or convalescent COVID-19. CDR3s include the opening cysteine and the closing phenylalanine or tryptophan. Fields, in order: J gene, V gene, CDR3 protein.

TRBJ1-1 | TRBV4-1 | CASSQDGGAHRANTEAFF
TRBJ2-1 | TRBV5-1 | CASSLAGVSTGNEQFF
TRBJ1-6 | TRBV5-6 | CASSFTGPYNSPLHF
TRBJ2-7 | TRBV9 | CASSPELSYEQYF
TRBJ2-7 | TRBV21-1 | CASSKEESGHYEQYF
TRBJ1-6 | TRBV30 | CAWDRENSPLHF
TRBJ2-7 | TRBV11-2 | CASSLVSAGSYEQYF
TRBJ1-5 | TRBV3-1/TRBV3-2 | CASSQGANQPQHF
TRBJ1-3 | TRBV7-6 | CASSRHRDRVDNTIYF
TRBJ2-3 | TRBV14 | CASSHRGDTQYF
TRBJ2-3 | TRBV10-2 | CASSAWGGTDTQYF
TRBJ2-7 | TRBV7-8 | CASRTVTGQGWEQYF
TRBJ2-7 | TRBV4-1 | CASSQEEQGSSYEQYF
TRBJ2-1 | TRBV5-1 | CASSLGSSGGFRGNEQFF
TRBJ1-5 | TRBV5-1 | CASSLDGTEQPQHF
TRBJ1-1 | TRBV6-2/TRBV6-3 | CASSTFRAPSVNTEAFF
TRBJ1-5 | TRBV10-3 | CAISLDRDDQPQHF
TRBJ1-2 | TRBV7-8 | CASSRDSNYGYTF
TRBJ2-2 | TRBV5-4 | CASSLEYSGDTGELFF
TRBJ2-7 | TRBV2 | CASGRDRGSYEQYF
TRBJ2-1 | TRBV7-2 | CASSLRGFYNEQFF
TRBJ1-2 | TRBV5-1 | CASSPYRGTNYGYTF
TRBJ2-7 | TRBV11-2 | CASSLESGYEQYF
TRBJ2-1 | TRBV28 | CASSPLSPGENGYNEQFF
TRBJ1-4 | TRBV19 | CASSNVAGEKLFF
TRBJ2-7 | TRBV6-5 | CASSPPPGSYEQYF
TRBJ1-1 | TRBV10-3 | CAISGTGNTEAFF
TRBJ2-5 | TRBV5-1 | CASSVQGGQETQYF
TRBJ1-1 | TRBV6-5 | CASTPAGGGEKAFF
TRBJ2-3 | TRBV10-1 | CASSESGGTDTQYF
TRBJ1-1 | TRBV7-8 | CASSKFMNTEAFF
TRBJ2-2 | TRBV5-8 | CASRQTGAKNTGELFF
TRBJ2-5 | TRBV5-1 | CASSPPGTVGETQYF
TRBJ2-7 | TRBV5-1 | CASSLTGTGAGEQYF
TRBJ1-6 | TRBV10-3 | CAIGGTGNSPLHF
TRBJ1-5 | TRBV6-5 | CATRTGGNQPQHF
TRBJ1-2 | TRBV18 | CASSPPGGRGSGYTF
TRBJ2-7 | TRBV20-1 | CSASPAGSDTYEQYF
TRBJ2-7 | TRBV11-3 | CASSLGPTYEQYF
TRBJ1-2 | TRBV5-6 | CASSLAKGDYTF
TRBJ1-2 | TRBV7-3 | CASSFGGGGYTF
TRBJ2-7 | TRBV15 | CATSIDGTSGYEQYF
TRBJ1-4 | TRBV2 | CASRGDRGNEKLFF
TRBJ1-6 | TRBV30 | CAWSEENHSPLHF
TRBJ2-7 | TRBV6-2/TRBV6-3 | CASSRTGEYEQYF
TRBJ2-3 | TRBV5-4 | CASRRHGGTDTQYF
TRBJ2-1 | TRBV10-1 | CASSDHFTGAQFF
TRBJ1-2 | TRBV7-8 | CASSLAPSTIANYGYTF
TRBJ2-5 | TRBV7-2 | CASSPLSRLAGGKETQYF
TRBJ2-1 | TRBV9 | CASNPGHKLSYNEQFF
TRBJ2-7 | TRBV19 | CARDPGQGLTGQYF
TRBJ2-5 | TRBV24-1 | CATSDSGQDETQYF
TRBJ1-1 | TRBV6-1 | CASSESSSNTEAFF
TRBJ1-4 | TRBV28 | CASSLQGAREKLFF
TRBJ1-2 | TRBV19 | CASSRQVRDGYTF
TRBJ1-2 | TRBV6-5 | CASSRTENYGYTF
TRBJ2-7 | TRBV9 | CASSRAGGGTYEQYF